The sequence of this TCR beta chain was determined in a study of blood T cell repertoires in COVID-19. TCRdb's table, derived via immunoSEQ multiplex PCR, lists solely in-frame clones and lacks some. The data hold about 100,000 clones, with about 89% observed a single time. Sequenced input: peripheral blood. The TCR sequence derives from a human donor with active COVID-19. The donor label of this sample is uncertain.

The CDR3 nucleotides read TGCGCCAGCAGCTTGGGGCGGATCGGTGTCCACGAGCAGTACTTC. It encodes CASSLGRIGVHEQYF. The chain combines TRBV5-1 with TRBJ2-7, with D uncertain. The CDR3 is 15 residues long. V lost 0 bases to trimming and J lost 5 bases, with 15 bases between them. Germline V gene lookup returns CDR1 SGHRS and CDR2 YFSETQ.